The 22 T cell receptor beta chains below all came from one sample that was sequenced in a study of prognosis after radiotherapy for stage I lung cancer (dated by TCRdb to the early 2020s). The sequencing machine was an Illumina HiSeq 3000. Two rounds of multiplex PCR were used to amplify the TCR beta CDR3 region from genomic DNA. The first PCR round used primers specific to each TRBV and TRBJ gene, and the primer sequences were filed in Chinese patent CN105087789A. TCRdb applied fastp at Q25 and MiXCR to the public reads, then kept only in-frame beta chains. Here each entry gathers all rows of one CDR3 protein and keeps the most common genes and DNA. This sample has some 35,000 distinct CDR3 sequences in its table, and about 34% of those were observed once. The top ten clones comprise 16% of the sample. Sequenced here: PBMCs, sampled before or after stereotactic body radiation therapy (not recorded which). These receptor sequences come from a donor over 45 with non-small cell lung cancer.

The genes are TRBV5-4 and TRBJ2-5, with D maybe TRBD1 (5 bases). Germline V gene data show CDR1 as SGHNT and CDR2 as YYREEE (reference sequence). This CDR3 has 12 amino acids. The ends were cut back, 0 bases at V and 5 bases at J, with 5 bases in the middle. The CDR3 DNA follows: TGTGCCAGCAGCTTGGACAGGGAGACCCAGTACTTC. The encoded protein is CASSLDRETQYF.

This clonotype came up a few times. At one of its ends the junction is not consistent with the germline gene, which may arise from a read error. The chain is built from TRBV11-3 and TRBJ2-7; possibly TRBD1 for D (6 bases). This CDR3 is built from 15 residues. CDR1 is SGHNT, CDR2 YENEEA, per germline. The CDR3 DNA is TGTGCCATCAGCTTAGCTGACTCCAGGGGTTCCGAGCAGTACTTC. Amino acid sequence: CAISLADSRGSEQYF.

In the case of this clonotype: Germline and junction disagree at one end, which may indicate a read error. V is TRBV6-2 or TRBV6-3 and J is TRBJ2-2, with D perhaps matching TRBD1 or TRBD2 (5 bases each). The V gene's germline CDR1 is MNHEY and CDR2 SVGEGT. This CDR3 has 14 residues. The CDR3 spells CSISDGTDTGELFF. CDR3 in DNA: TGTTCCATCAGTGACGGGACGGACACCGGTGAGCTGTTTTTT.

The genes are TRBV5-1 and TRBJ2-2; 11 bases are shared with TRBD2. The germline gives CDR1 SGHRS, CDR2 YFSETQ. The CDR3 is made up of 18 amino acids. Germline trimming cut 0 bases from V and 10 bases from J; bases unmatched to any gene: 14. The CDR3 is CASSLELAGVGSAVELFF. CDR3 in DNA: TGCGCCAGCAGCTTGGAACTAGCGGGAGTTGGTAGCGCCGTGGAGCTGTTTTTT. Based on the CDR3 plus reference TRBV5-1 and TRBJ2-2, the full variable domain is KAGVTQTPRYLIKTRGQQVTLSCSPISGHRSVSWYQQTPGQGLQFLFEYFSETQRNKGNFPGRFSGRQFSNSRSEMNVSTLELGDSALYLCASSLELAGVGSAVELFFGEGSRLTVL.

CDR3 bases: TGTGCCAGCAGCTTAAGAGGGCAGGGGGATTCACCCCTCCACTTT. It codes for CASSLRGQGDSPLHF. The chain has TRBV7-3 and TRBJ1-6, with 7 bases aligning to TRBD1. Germline V gene lookup returns CDR1 SGHTA and CDR2 FQGTGA. This CDR3 has 15 residues. V was clipped by 1 base and J by 8 bases; unmatched bases: 5.

This clonotype was seen at least ten times. CDR3 DNA: TGTGCCAGCAGCTTAGACAGGGGGAACGAGCAGTACTTC. It translates to CASSLDRGNEQYF. The chain joins TRBV5-4 to TRBJ2-7; TRBD1 aligns across 9 bases. Germline assignment: CDR1 SGHNT and CDR2 YYREEE (reference sequence). The CDR3 is made up of 13 amino acids. The V gene end was trimmed by 2 bases and the J gene end by 5 bases; junction bases not matched to a gene: 2.

Many counts were recorded for this clonotype. The chain is built from TRBV7-6 and TRBJ2-7; TRBD1 agrees at 10 bases. The trim removed 0 bases at V and 5 bases at J, leaving 7 bases unmatched. Germline V lookup: CDR1 SGHVS, CDR2 FNYEAQ. CDR3 size: 16 residues. The CDR3 coding sequence is TGTGCCAGCAGCTTAGCGTCAGACAGGGGGCAGCACGAGCAGTACTTC. Translation: CASSLASDRGQHEQYF.

In this sample, this clonotype turned up many times. V is TRBV11-3 and J is TRBJ1-1; 8 bases are a match to TRBD1. The germline gives CDR1 SGHNT, CDR2 YENEEA. Trimming took 0 bases from V and 0 from J; bases not matched to a gene: 15. The CDR3 contains 20 residues. The CDR3 DNA is TGTGCCAGCAGCTTAGAGGCCCAGACAGGGGCACCCTTCATGAACACTGAAGCTTTCTTT. Translation gives CASSLEAQTGAPFMNTEAFF.

The chain couples TRBV27 to TRBJ2-7; D perhaps matches TRBD2 (6 bases). The CDR3 has 16 amino acids. V lost 5 bases and J lost 3, with 20 bases in between. Germline loops: CDR1 MNHEY, CDR2 SMNVEV (reference sequence). This CDR3 is CASSPQVEGFVYEQYF. In DNA form, the CDR3 reads TGTGCCAGCAGTCCCCAGGTGGAGGGATTCGTCTACGAGCAGTACTTC.

On this clonotype itself: A far larger clone is just one base off, so this is likely a read error. The chain combines TRBV6-9 with TRBJ2-3, with 8 bases identical to TRBD2. V shed 4 bases, J shed 7 bases, and the junction held 10 bases outside the gene matches. CDR1 MNHGY and CDR2 SVAAGI come from the germline V gene. CDR3 length: 15 amino acids. The CDR3 DNA reads TGTGCCAGCAGTTCCAGCGGGAGAGGGGCATATACGCAGTATTTT. Translating it yields CASSSSGRGAYTQYF.

This clonotype was picked up many times. The chain uses TRBV10-3 and TRBJ2-7; tentatively, D is TRBD1 (6 bases). V was clipped by 8 bases and J by 6 bases, with 20 bases between them. CDR1 ENHRY and CDR2 SYGVKD come from the germline V gene. This CDR3 has 14 amino acids. In nucleotides, the CDR3 is TGTGCCATCGGGGAAGACAGGTACCTCTCCGAGCAGTACTTC. It encodes CAIGEDRYLSEQYF.

Only a few counts were recorded for this clonotype. The chain joins TRBV6-1 to TRBJ2-2; 11 bases line up with TRBD2. The V gene's germline CDR1 is MNHNS and CDR2 SASEGT. This CDR3 region has 15 residues. V trimming: 5 bases; J trimming: 6 bases; junction bases outside the gene matches: 5. This CDR3 is CASSTSGSGSGELFF. DNA for the CDR3: TGTGCCAGCAGTACTAGCGGGAGTGGCTCCGGGGAGCTGTTTTTT.

Comment on this clonotype: It may be a read error: a sequence one base away is much more abundant. CDR3 DNA: TGTGCCAGCTCACCACCCCCGACGGTAGAGACCCAGTACTTC. The encoded protein is CASSPPPTVETQYF. V usage is TRBV18 and J usage is TRBJ2-5; D is ambiguous. Germline lookup yields CDR1 KGHSH and CDR2 LQKENI. This CDR3 contains 14 residues. V lost 0 bases and J lost 4, with 9 bases in between.

This clonotype was seen at least ten times. The chain combines TRBV6-4 with TRBJ2-2; D may correspond to TRBD1 or TRBD2 (6 bases each). Trimming removed 7 bases at V and 5 bases at J, with 8 bases between. In germline, CDR1 is MRHNA, CDR2 SNTAGT. The CDR3 has 12 amino acids. The CDR3 region is CASTGATGELFF. CDR3 bases: TGTGCCAGCACGGGGGCTACCGGGGAGCTGTTTTTT.

In this sample, this clonotype turned up a few times. This sequence joins TRBV3-1 and TRBJ2-5; D is possibly TRBD1 (5 bases). V lost 1 base and J lost 5, with 17 bases in between. Germline V gene data show CDR1 as LGHDT and CDR2 as YNNKEL (reference sequence). The CDR3 is 16 residues long. The DNA for the CDR3 is TGTGCCAGCAGCCAAGCAGCCCCAGGGATCCAGGAGACCCAGTACTTC. Residues: CASSQAAPGIQETQYF.

In its sample, this clonotype was seen a few times. The genes are TRBV2 and TRBJ2-1; no clear D. V lost 9 bases and J 7 bases, leaving 7 bases between the germline ends. Germline V gives CDR1 SNHLY, CDR2 FYNNEI. This CDR3 is 10 amino acids long. The CDR3 DNA follows: TGTGCCAGTAGTTGGAATGAGCAGTTCTTC. This translates into CASSWNEQFF. The whole variable domain, filled in from reference TRBV2 and TRBJ2-1, reads EPEVTQTPSHQVTQMGQEVILRCVPISNHLYFYWYRQILGQKVEFLVSFYNNEISEKSEIFDDQFSVERPDGSNFTLKIRSTKLEDSAMYFCASSWNEQFFGPGTRLTVL.

On this clonotype: This clone may be a read error of a much larger clone one base away. The rearrangement uses TRBV12-3 or TRBV12-4 and TRBJ2-5, with D uncertain. The CDR3 consists of 15 residues. The V end was cut by 2 bases, the J end by 5 bases, with 15 bases between. The CDR3 DNA reads as TGTGCCAGCAGTTTATTCTCCGGCAGAGCGGAGACCCAGTACTTC. This gives the protein CASSLFSGRAETQYF.

V usage is TRBV27 and J usage is TRBJ2-2; the match to TRBD1 covers 7 bases. The CDR3 contains 17 residues. Germline V gene sequence: CDR1 MNHEY, CDR2 SMNVEV (reference sequence). Trimming removed 6 bases from V and 1 base from J; junction bases left unmatched: 11. CDR3 DNA sequence: TGTGCCAGCAGCCTTTCTAGAGGGACAGAGAACACCGGGGAGCTGTTTTTT. This sequence encodes CASSLSRGTENTGELFF.

This clonotype was observed at least ten times. The gene calls are TRBV7-9 and TRBJ2-3; D remains unclear. Deletions cut 4 bases from V and 4 bases from J, with 6 bases between. The CDR3 covers 12 residues. CDR1 is SEHNR, CDR2 FQNEAQ, per germline (reference sequence). The CDR3 DNA follows: TGTGCCAGCAGCTCGAACTCAGATACGCAGTATTTT. Protein product: CASSSNSDTQYF.

At least ten counts were recorded for this clonotype. This rearrangement joins TRBV20-1 to TRBJ1-1, with 8 bases that match TRBD1. CDR1 and CDR2 (germline): DFQATT, SNEGSKA (reference sequence). The length of the CDR3 is 15 residues. The V gene end was trimmed by 2 bases and the J gene end by 5 bases; junction bases not matched to a gene: 10. The CDR3 DNA sequence: TGCAGTGCTAGACTCTGGACAGGGTCCGAAACTGAAGCTTTCTTT. Protein: CSARLWTGSETEAFF.

This clonotype was detected many times. The chain recombines TRBV28 with TRBJ1-2; D not certain. Trimming took 7 bases from V and 8 from J, leaving 11 bases between them. The CDR3 loop spans 11 amino acids. The germline gives CDR1 MDHEN, CDR2 SYDVKM. CDR3 DNA sequence: TGTGCCAGCATTACCCCGGAGGGCTACACCTTC. This encodes CASITPEGYTF.

Details on this clonotype: Since a much larger clone is just one base distant, this may be a read error. The chain has TRBV5-1 and TRBJ2-5; the match to TRBD2 covers 9 bases. Germline CDR1 and CDR2: SGHRS and YFSETQ. This CDR3 is built from 16 residues. The CDR3, as DNA: TGCGCCAGCAGCCCCTACATAGCGGGGGAACAAGAGACCAAGTACTTC. Protein: CASSPYIAGEQETKYF.